This T cell receptor beta chain was sequenced during a study of T cells in Graves' hyperthyroidism and ophthalmopathy. General observations from the study: Researchers found most expanded thyroid clonotypes above 0.001 in blood as well.

Ten or more counts support this clonotype. Its antigen is undetermined. This CDR3 spans 16 amino acids. Unmatched junction bases numbered 8, after V lost 6 bases and J lost 7 bases. Each diagnosis was grounded in clinical symptoms, serum thyroxine and TRAb, thyroid ultrasound, and orbital computed tomography. Amplified regions were TCR beta CDR3 sequences from RNA transcripts. The study used the HTBI primer set for a first-round RT-PCR of the TCR CDR3. TCRdb recomputed calls from the multiplex PCR reads with MiXCR, one row per CDR3 protein. The sample consists of about 290,000 distinct CDR3 sequences, roughly an eighth of them appearing once.

Sequencing used blood. The chain is built from TRBV12-3 or TRBV12-4 and TRBJ2-2; 13 bases match TRBD2. This receptor was identified in a woman aged 40-49 years with Graves' hyperthyroidism. CDR3 nucleotide sequence: TGTGCCAGCAGGGCCACTAGCGGGAGGGCCGGCGGGGAGCTGTTTTTT. Its translation: CASRATSGRAGGELFF.